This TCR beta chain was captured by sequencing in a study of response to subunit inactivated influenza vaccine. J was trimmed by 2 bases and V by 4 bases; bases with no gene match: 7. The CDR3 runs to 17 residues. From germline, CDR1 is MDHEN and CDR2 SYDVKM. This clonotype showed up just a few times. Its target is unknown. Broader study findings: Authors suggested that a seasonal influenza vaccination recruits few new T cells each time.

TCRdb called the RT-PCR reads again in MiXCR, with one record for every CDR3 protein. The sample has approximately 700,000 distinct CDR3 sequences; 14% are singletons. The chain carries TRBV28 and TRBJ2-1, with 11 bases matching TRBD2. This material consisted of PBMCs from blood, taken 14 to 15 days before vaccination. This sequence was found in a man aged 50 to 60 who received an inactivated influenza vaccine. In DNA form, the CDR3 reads TGTGCCAGCAGTTCCTCGGGACTAGCGGAAACCTACAATGAGCAGTTCTTC. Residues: CASSSSGLAETYNEQFF.